These T cell receptor beta chains were read from a single sample in a study of identical twins. TCRdb re-called the 5' RACE reads through MiXCR, storing one row per CDR3 protein. The sample records fewer than 550,000 distinct CDR3 sequences, approximately 15% being singletons. These data also formed part of another study, on yellow fever vaccine responses in identical twins.

The source material was CD4+ T cells sorted from blood. The receptor set was obtained from a young woman in good health. Each CDR3 is given with its conserved first and last residue. The D gene is left open where the match is weak. Clone size is shown for a subset of rows, as once, few, many or a class of expanded clone.

abundance	j_gene	v_gene	d_gene	CDR3aa	CDR3nt
few	TRBJ2-1	TRBV15	.	CATSRDGINYNEQFF	TGTGCCACCAGCAGGGACGGTATAAACTACAATGAGCAGTTCTTC
.	TRBJ1-2	TRBV7-3	.	CASKPGGGLDYGYTF	TGTGCCAGCAAGCCCGGGGGGGGGCTCGACTATGGCTACACCTTC
once	TRBJ1-1	TRBV30	.	CAWREHMNTEAFF	TGTGCCTGGAGGGAACACATGAACACTGAAGCTTTCTTT
.	TRBJ2-5	TRBV4-2	TRBD2	CASSPAAGVETQYF	TGTGCCAGCAGCCCGGCTGCGGGAGTTGAGACCCAGTACTTC
.	TRBJ2-7	TRBV30	.	CACQGRPYEQYF	TGTGCCTGTCAGGGAAGGCCCTACGAGCAGTACTTC
.	TRBJ2-3	TRBV5-1	.	CASRRDSYGDTQYF	TGCGCCAGCCGACGCGACTCTTACGGGGATACGCAGTATTTT
.	TRBJ2-7	TRBV12-3/TRBV12-4	TRBD1	CASSPLWTGDYEQYF	TGTGCCAGCAGTCCATTGTGGACAGGCGACTACGAGCAGTACTTC
many	TRBJ1-4	TRBV7-8	.	CASSFSGTKNEKLFF	TGTGCCAGCAGCTTCTCAGGGACCAAGAATGAAAAACTGTTTTTT
few	TRBJ2-7	TRBV5-1	.	CASSLVVGAYEQYF	TGCGCCAGCAGCTTGGTAGTAGGGGCCTACGAGCAGTACTTC
few	TRBJ2-1	TRBV7-2	.	CASSLAGTSNEQFF	TGTGCCAGCAGCTTAGCCGGGACCAGCAATGAGCAGTTCTTC
few	TRBJ2-5	TRBV20-1	.	CSAGELKTQYF	TGCAGTGCTGGAGAATTGAAGACCCAGTACTTC
few	TRBJ1-5	TRBV20-1	.	CSARELNQPQHF	TGCAGTGCTAGAGAATTGAACCAGCCCCAGCATTTT
many	TRBJ2-3	TRBV7-3	.	CASSSTSTDTQYF	TGTGCTAGCTCCTCGACTAGCACAGATACGCAGTATTTT
.	TRBJ2-6	TRBV12-3/TRBV12-4	TRBD1	CASSLNLPGQADSGANVLTF	TGTGCCAGCAGTTTAAATTTGCCGGGACAGGCCGACTCTGGGGCCAACGTCCTGACTTTC
few	TRBJ2-1	TRBV30	.	CAWSSSGPGDEQFF	TGTGCCTGGAGTTCCAGCGGCCCTGGGGATGAGCAGTTCTTC
.	TRBJ2-7	TRBV6-2/TRBV6-3	.	CASSYSGWGISYEQYF	TGTGCCAGCAGTTACTCAGGGTGGGGAATCTCCTACGAGCAGTACTTC
many	TRBJ2-5	TRBV20-1	.	CSARAPGETQYF	TGCAGTGCTCGGGCACCGGGAGAGACCCAGTACTTC
.	TRBJ2-5	TRBV2	TRBD2	CASSGTGTRKETQYF	TGTGCCAGCAGCGGAACCGGGACTAGGAAAGAGACCCAGTACTTC
few	TRBJ1-1	TRBV15	.	CATSRGVSLNTEAFF	TGTGCCACCAGCAGGGGGGTCAGCTTGAACACTGAAGCTTTCTTT
few	TRBJ1-4	TRBV12-3/TRBV12-4	.	CASSSINEKLFF	TGTGCCAGCAGTTCGATTAATGAAAAACTGTTTTTT
.	TRBJ2-3	TRBV7-2	.	CASSSGRSPDTQYF	TGTGCCAGCAGCTCGGGCCGAAGTCCAGATACGCAGTATTTT
few	TRBJ2-3	TRBV20-1	.	CSARDPRGSDTDTQYF	TGCAGTGCTAGAGATCCAAGGGGTAGCGACACAGATACGCAGTATTTT
.	TRBJ2-2	TRBV24-1	.	CATAGTANTGELFF	TGTGCCACAGCAGGGACGGCGAACACCGGGGAGCTGTTTTTT
few	TRBJ2-5	TRBV18	.	CASSPQLGGSGDQETQYF	TGTGCCAGCTCACCACAGTTGGGAGGTAGCGGAGACCAAGAGACCCAGTACTTC
few	TRBJ2-1	TRBV28	.	CASIGIGRGTHNEQFF	TGTGCCAGCATTGGTATCGGCCGGGGAACCCACAATGAGCAGTTCTTC
.	TRBJ2-5	TRBV7-2	TRBD2	CASSFDRTSGSETQYF	TGTGCCAGCAGCTTCGACAGGACTAGCGGGAGTGAGACCCAGTACTTC
.	TRBJ2-3	TRBV27	.	CASSLERAHTDTQYF	TGTGCCAGCAGTTTAGAACGGGCCCACACAGATACGCAGTATTTT
.	TRBJ2-1	TRBV28	TRBD1	CASTYPLGQGDNEQFF	TGTGCCAGCACCTACCCCCTAGGGCAGGGGGACAATGAGCAGTTCTTC
few	TRBJ2-5	TRBV29-1	TRBD2	CSVEDLGLAALLQETQYF	TGCAGCGTTGAGGATCTGGGACTAGCGGCGTTATTACAAGAGACCCAGTACTTC
many	TRBJ2-2	TRBV6-1	.	CASSTGPIGWGKSTGELFF	TGTGCCAGCAGTACCGGCCCGATCGGATGGGGAAAAAGCACCGGGGAGCTGTTTTTT
.	TRBJ1-1	TRBV5-1	.	CASTQGVNTEAFF	TGCGCCAGTACCCAAGGGGTAAACACTGAAGCTTTCTTT
few	TRBJ2-3	TRBV6-1	TRBD2	CASGSSGSATQYF	TGTGCCAGCGGATCTAGCGGGTCGGCTACGCAGTATTTT
many	TRBJ2-1	TRBV12-3/TRBV12-4	TRBD1	CASSLLMGQGGYNEQFF	TGTGCCAGCAGTTTGTTAATGGGACAGGGGGGATACAATGAGCAGTTCTTC
.	TRBJ2-1	TRBV19	TRBD2	CASSMTRTSGRDYNEQFF	TGTGCCAGTAGTATGACCCGGACTAGCGGGAGGGACTACAATGAGCAGTTCTTC
many	TRBJ2-1	TRBV5-1	.	CASSLDKAYNEQFF	TGCGCCAGCAGCTTGGATAAGGCTTACAATGAGCAGTTCTTC
.	TRBJ2-5	TRBV9	.	CASSLDAGLQETQYF	TGTGCCAGCAGCCTGGACGCCGGTTTGCAAGAGACCCAGTACTTC
few	TRBJ2-2	TRBV20-1	.	CSAPGGPGELFF	TGCAGTGCTCCCGGGGGCCCCGGGGAGCTGTTTTTT
once	TRBJ1-1	TRBV5-1	TRBD1	CASRSTGDTEAFF	TGCGCCAGCAGATCCACAGGGGACACTGAAGCCTTCTTT
.	TRBJ2-5	TRBV10-1	TRBD2	CASSRPGLAGGPETQYF	TGCGCCAGCAGTCGTCCGGGACTAGCGGGAGGGCCCGAGACCCAGTACTTC
many	TRBJ2-1	TRBV7-3	.	CASSYGGNEQFF	TGTGCCAGCAGCTACGGCGGAAATGAGCAGTTCTTC
.	TRBJ2-1	TRBV6-2/TRBV6-3	TRBD2	CASSYLAGVRNEQFF	TGTGCCAGCAGTTACTTAGCGGGAGTAAGAAATGAGCAGTTCTTC
.	TRBJ1-2	TRBV29-1	.	CSVEVRVYGYTF	TGCAGCGTTGAGGTCCGCGTCTATGGCTACACCTTC
few	TRBJ1-1	TRBV29-1	.	CSVARNTEAFF	TGCAGCGTTGCAAGGAACACTGAAGCTTTCTTT
few	TRBJ2-2	TRBV7-2	TRBD1	CASSLYGTDLNTGELFF	TGTGCCAGCAGCCTATACGGGACAGATCTCAACACCGGGGAGCTGTTTTTT
many	TRBJ1-1	TRBV6-8	.	CASSYSNTEAFF	TGTGCCAGCAGTTACTCGAACACTGAAGCTTTCTTT